What follows is one T cell receptor (beta chain) and its context. What this receptor recognizes is not known. Trimming at the junction amounts to 1 base on V and 3 bases on J, and the germline ends lie 13 bases apart. Reading from cysteine to phenylalanine, the CDR3 counts 16 amino acids. Left in the record is the CDR3 DNA by itself, 48 bases read in frame from the first base. CDR1 SGHVS and CDR2 FQNEAQ were looked up in the germline V gene. The sample comes from a study of cytomegalovirus exposure and HLA in healthy donors (dated by TCRdb to 2016 to 2017). Broadly, across the study: An earlier analysis of about 530 of the donors reported 276 Gb of sequence data and 117 million unique TCR beta sequences obtained from about 200 million T cells. Around 330 gigabases of sequencing data and 91 million or so unique TCR sequences made up an early release that covered nearly 650 HLA-typed donors. Among the roughly 400 genotyped donors, more than 70% belonged to the genetic ancestry cluster associated with self-reported Caucasian donors. The study aimed to test whether signatures of past pathogen exposure could be identified by cataloging public T cell receptors. The study profiled the T cell repertoires of about 640 subjects by immunosequencing and related them to cytomegalovirus serostatus. In addition to the first cohort of approximately 650 subjects, a separate validation cohort of 130 or so different subjects was used. The study combined high-throughput TCR immunosequencing, statistical association of individual TCRs with disease status, and machine learning to predict cytomegalovirus infection status. In a later analysis, previously published TCR beta repertoires from hundreds of donors were re-analyzed and high-resolution HLA genotyping was added so that TCR occurrence patterns could be studied. Rather than drawing on any new phenotypic data, the later analysis identified candidate immune exposures from TCR beta sequences and the way those sequences occurred across donors. To decide whether each TCR beta V gene segment behaved as functional or pseudogenic, an earlier analysis of some 600 of the donors relied on high-throughput TCR beta sequencing. Donor age, sex, ethnicity and CMV serostatus were compiled alongside the repertoire data. A later genetic analysis used genome-wide SNP genotypes for 398 of the 666 donors, treating that subset as a discovery cohort. Every discovery cohort repertoire had been produced on one sequencing platform. HLA typing included class I and class II loci at four-digit resolution. Typing coverage differed by locus: A, B, C, DRB1 and DQB1 were typed in about 620-630 donors, DQA1 in about 510, DPA1 in 600 to 610, and DPB1 in 400 to 480. Roughly five DR-DQ haplotypes were treated as single units for association and clustering because of strong linkage in the cohort. On average, 235,054 unique TCR beta nucleotide sequences were sequenced per donor among some 430 genotyped donors of the cohort, with roughly 18% of those sequences being non-productive.

The cohort consisted of 666 healthy bone marrow donors. Cohort members were all nominally healthy when sampled, although unrecorded immune exposures were likely present. The donor was CMV seronegative and belonged to the group of over 300 seronegative cohort members. Every donor gave a peripheral blood sample, and the peripheral blood mononuclear cells from that sample were used for TCR beta sequencing. The Qiagen DNeasy Blood Extraction Kit was used to extract genomic DNA from the blood cell samples. Overall results and qualifications from the work: The cohort was sequenced for TCR beta chains only, and without alpha or paired-chain data the features that could be detected were limited. Because some donors lacked HLA typing at each locus, the association tests relied only on the typed subset. Strong co-occurrence of HLA alleles, especially DR and DQ, made assigning TCR associations to individual alleles difficult. Over 15 rarely observed V segments, including chromosome 9 orphons, were excluded from the earlier analysis of several hundred of the donors because counts were too low. An earlier analysis of approximately 590 of the donors showed that most TCR beta V segments appeared in productive rearrangements either about 87% or about 30% of the time, which broadly matched IMGT annotations. Sequencing depth was assumed to be roughly uniform across donors in the presence/absence analyses, though that assumption may not hold. Some IMGT-functional V segments, including TRBV6-2 and TRBV6-3, could not be distinguished by the 87-base-pair reads and were therefore excluded. A further reported finding was that TCR beta sequences accurately predicted the HLA-A and HLA-B alleles for most subjects in the first cohort. The authors suggested that the approach could potentially be generalized to other disease states and immunological phenotypes. The study gave a list of 150 to 200 TCR beta chains associated with cytomegalovirus. A few of the identified cytomegalovirus-associated TCR beta chains were confirmed in vitro to be specific for cytomegalovirus antigens. Several of the top co-occurrence clusters appeared to be linked to parvovirus B19, influenza, CMV and Epstein-Barr virus, according to a later analysis. A group of highly shared sequence variants was considered likely to be a technical artifact of the sequencing pipeline. In a later analysis, TCR association rates were found to vary across HLA loci, with the most associated TCRs seen for DRB1 alleles and the fewest for HLA-C alleles. Correlated functional status among segregating V segments might be attributable to linkage disequilibrium, but an unknown experimental factor could not be ruled out. Across donors, most TCR sequences were observed very rarely, whereas some public TCRs were present in many individuals. CMV serostatus was the only immune exposure information available for the cohort. A later analysis found that HLA-associated TCR beta chains were more clonally expanded and had lower generation probabilities than equally common non-associated chains. In a later analysis, most CMV-associated TCR beta chains were found to appear HLA-restricted, with HLA associations seemingly driven largely by CMV exposure. At a false discovery rate of 0.05, a later analysis linked about 17,000 TCR beta sequences to specific HLA alleles. Compared with the 666-donor mean, donors in an Asian-associated ancestry cluster had fewer N-insertions in productive TCRs, according to a later genetic analysis. In a later genetic analysis, a missense DCLRE1C variant was associated with V-gene and J-gene trimming of TCR beta chains, and the association was replicated in an independent cohort. The classifier was reported to diagnose cytomegalovirus status with high specificity and sensitivity in both the original and validation cohorts.

Library method: the immunoSEQ multiplex PCR assay. For the multiplex PCR, a mixture combining 60 forward primers for TCR Vbeta segments and 13 reverse primers for TCR Jbeta segments was used. The CDR3 region of rearranged TCR beta genes was amplified from genomic DNA with a multiplex PCR assay. The amplified TCR beta libraries were sequenced on the Illumina HiSeq System as 87-base-pair reads. The original methods were these. In a later analysis, approximately 74 million unique TCR beta chains were counted across the roughly 670 repertoires, and around 10 million of these chains were shared by at least two donors. Raw reads were error-corrected and collapsed into unique sequences by a nearest-neighbor algorithm in which closely related sequences were merged to remove PCR and sequencing errors. To assign V, D and J gene segments, CDR3 sequences were aligned to IMGT reference sequences. For a sequence to be retained, a match of at least six nucleotides to both a V gene segment and a J gene segment was required. Rearrangements were called productive when the CDR3 lacked stop codons and stayed in frame with V and J; all others were non-productive. CDR3 was defined by IMGT convention, running from the second conserved V-encoded cysteine to the conserved J-encoded phenylalanine. Sequences without an unambiguous match to a single V gene segment were excluded from the earlier analysis of almost 600 of the donors. An earlier analysis of over 450 of the donors classified V segments as functional when productive rearrangements were above 56.7% and as segregating when the standard deviation between donors was above 5%. A statistical classification framework was built to diagnose cytomegalovirus status from the catalog of TCR beta chain sequences. A later analysis assigned V and J genes by comparing TCR nucleotide sequences with IMGT/GENE-DB human TR gene sequences. The TCRdist pipeline was used in a later analysis to assign CDR3 sequences and most-parsimonious VDJ recombination scenarios. In a later analysis, every TCR beta chain was defined by the combination of its CDR3 amino acid sequence and its V-gene family, and reads without a unique V-gene family were dropped. A later analysis removed over 500 highly shared, low-generation-probability nucleotide sequences to deal with suspected cross-contamination and a sequencing artifact. In a later analysis, a clonal expansion index was calculated for each public chain from normalized within-repertoire ranks of inferred template counts. A later analysis computed generation probabilities with a VDJ recombination model fitted to out-of-frame rearrangements, and checked the results against IGoR. Hypergeometric tests were used in a later analysis to score TCR-TCR, TCR-HLA and TCR-CMV co-occurrence, with a repertoire-size bias correction applied to the TCR pairs. To estimate false discovery rates, a later analysis permuted the HLA or CMV assignments 20 times. A later analysis grouped co-occurring TCRs with DBSCAN, adding TCRdist sequence similarity when clustering within HLA-allele-positive subsets. For co-occurrence clustering, repertoires with fewer than 30,000 or more than 120,000 public chains were excluded, along with several repertoires with anomalous nucleotide sharing. The immuneACCESS repertoire file appears here via TCRdb, limited to in-frame rearrangements. These files lack a portion of the clones; in checked studies, under half of the deficit traces to unresolved V genes, and the cause of the others is not known. V, J and clone size derive from that table, while D and trimming were established from the DNA sequence. The sample's table covers about 140,000 clones. Together, the top ten hold 0.75% to 1% of the sample.

The specimen was PBMCs. Rearrangement joined TRBV7-8 to TRBJ1-5; the D gene assignment is ambiguous. The TCR was taken from a male donor in good health and CMV-seronegative. The sequenced DNA: TGTGCCAGCAGCTTAGAGCCGGTGTGGGCCAATCAGCCCCAGCATTTT. Its protein product is CASSLEPVWANQPQHF.